These 17 T cell receptor beta chains came from one sample sequenced in a study of T cell responses to AZD1222 COVID-19 vaccine. Using immunoSEQ multiplex PCR, the repertoire was profiled, and TCRdb retains in-frame clones only, with some absent. The sample holds around 150,000 clones; roughly 94% are singletons and the top ten take 4.4%. The sequencing here drew on peripheral blood, taken on day 0 of MenACWY control vaccination. These receptors were obtained from an adult in good health.

This chain connects TRBV15 to TRBJ2-2, with D tentatively TRBD1 (5 bases). V gave up 0 bases and J gave up 3 bases, with 20 bases separating them. The CDR3 has 19 amino acids. Germline V gene lookup returns CDR1 LNHNV and CDR2 YYDKDF (reference sequence). The CDR3 bases are TGTGCCACCAGCAGAGATCGACAGACCTGGGGAAGGGACACCGGGGAGCTGTTTTTT. Its protein product is CATSRDRQTWGRDTGELFF.

In this sample, this clone turned up once. This rearrangement joins TRBV30 to TRBJ1-5; 8 bases are a match to TRBD1. Germline trimming cut 2 bases from V and 4 bases from J; bases unmatched to any gene: 10. Per germline, CDR1 GTSNPN and CDR2 SVGIG (reference sequence). CDR3 length: 16 amino acids. The CDR3: CAWSPARGRFNQPQHF. In nucleotides, the CDR3 is TGTGCCTGGAGTCCTGCCAGGGGGCGTTTTAATCAGCCCCAGCATTTT. The full variable domain, completed using reference TRBV30 and TRBJ1-5, is SQTIHQWPATLVQPVGSPLSLECTVEGTSNPNLYWYRQAAGRGLQLLFYSVGIGQISSEVPQNLSASRPQDRQFILSSKKLLLSDSGFYLCAWSPARGRFNQPQHFGDGTRLSIL.

The chain combines TRBV12-3 or TRBV12-4 with TRBJ1-1; D may be TRBD1 (6 bases). This CDR3 comprises 11 residues. Trimming removed 5 bases at V and 13 bases at J, with 14 bases between. In nucleotides, the CDR3 is TGTGCCAGCAGTGGGGACACCCACCTTTTCTTT. Protein: CASSGDTHLFF.

This clone was picked up a small number of times. The V and J genes are TRBV28 and TRBJ1-5, with D possibly TRBD1 on 5 matching bases. In germline, CDR1 is MDHEN, CDR2 SYDVKM. The CDR3 totals 14 residues. V lost 3 bases to trimming and J lost 5 bases, with 11 bases between them. This CDR3 reads CASSLGGDYQPQHF. The CDR3 coding sequence is TGTGCCAGCAGTTTGGGAGGGGACTATCAGCCCCAGCATTTT.

The rearrangement links TRBV5-4 to TRBJ2-1; the match to TRBD2 covers 8 bases. CDR3 size: 16 residues. Germline values: CDR1 SGHNT, CDR2 YYREEE (reference sequence). Trimming cost V 0 bases and J 9 bases; bases outside gene matches: 11. The CDR3: CASSLVKGLAGSEQFF. The DNA for the CDR3 is TGTGCCAGCAGCTTGGTTAAGGGCCTAGCGGGTAGTGAGCAGTTCTTC.

The V call is TRBV7-2, the J call TRBJ2-3; weak D call: TRBD2 (6 bases). CDR3 length: 15 amino acids. Trimming cost V 1 base and J 5 bases, with 13 bases left between them. The germline V gene has CDR1 SGHTA and CDR2 FQGNSA. The CDR3: CASSLGAGLVDTQYF. The CDR3 DNA reads TGTGCCAGCAGCTTAGGAGCGGGTTTAGTAGATACGCAGTATTTT.

This chain uses TRBV6-5 with TRBJ2-7; 8 bases align to TRBD1. Trimming cost V 6 bases and J 7 bases; bases outside gene matches: 14. CDR1 is MNHEY, CDR2 SVGAGI, per germline. The CDR3 length is 15 residues. Here the CDR3 reads CASSHTGGAFGEQYF. CDR3 DNA sequence: TGTGCCAGCAGCCACACAGGGGGTGCTTTCGGGGAGCAGTACTTC.

The chain carries TRBV28 and TRBJ1-3, with 7 bases identical to TRBD1. Germline V gene lookup returns CDR1 MDHEN and CDR2 SYDVKM. The length of the CDR3 is 15 residues. V lost 1 base to trimming and J lost 7 bases; unmatched junction nucleotides: 7. The CDR3 region is CASSLLTGTSNTIYF. As DNA, the CDR3 is TGTGCCAGCAGTTTATTGACAGGGACTTCGAACACCATATATTTT.

This clone appeared a single time. This chain links TRBV5-5 with TRBJ1-2, with unresolved D. This CDR3 contains 14 residues. V was shortened by 6 bases and J by 4 bases, with 16 bases between the two germline ends. Germline V gives CDR1 SGHKS, CDR2 YYEKEE (reference sequence). The CDR3 sequence is CASIYPGEGYGYTF. In nucleotides, the CDR3 is TGTGCCAGCATCTATCCCGGGGAGGGCTATGGCTACACCTTC. The whole variable domain, filled in from reference TRBV5-5 and TRBJ1-2, reads DAGVTQSPTHLIKTRGQQVTLRCSPISGHKSVSWYQQVLGQGPQFIFQYYEKEERGRGNFPDRFSARQFPNYSSELNVNALLLGDSALYLCASIYPGEGYGYTFGSGTRLTVV.

The V and J genes are TRBV11-2 and TRBJ2-1; 7 nucleotides line up with TRBD2. Germline V gives CDR1 SGHAT, CDR2 FQNNGV. CDR3 length: 18 residues. V lost 1 base to trimming and J lost 0 bases; unmatched junction nucleotides: 9. CDR3 DNA: TGTGCCAGCAGCTTAGCCGCAGTTCCGGGGGGCTCCTACAATGAGCAGTTCTTC. This encodes CASSLAAVPGGSYNEQFF.

The V gene is TRBV4-3, the J gene TRBJ1-5; the D gene is possibly TRBD1 (5 bases). Germline V CDR1 and CDR2: LGHNA, YSLEER. V gave up 0 bases and J gave up 4 bases, with 16 bases separating them. CDR3 size: 17 residues. The chain's CDR3 is CASSQDRGGLKNQPQHF. CDR3 nucleotides: TGCGCCAGCAGCCAAGATAGGGGTGGGTTGAAAAATCAGCCCCAGCATTTT.

The chain combines TRBV3-1 (or the pseudogene TRBV3-2) with TRBJ1-1, with a possible D match to TRBD1 (5 bases). From germline, CDR1 is LGHDT and CDR2 YNNKEL (reference sequence). Between the trimmed V and J ends, which lost 2 bases and 1 base, there was a span of 17 bases. The CDR3 extends over 17 amino acids. CDR3 residues: CASSQIILTARNTEAFF. The DNA of the CDR3 is TGTGCCAGCAGCCAAATAATACTGACAGCCCGGAACACTGAAGCTTTCTTT.

This rearrangement joins TRBV11-2 to TRBJ1-2; D is unresolved. V dropped 5 bases and J dropped 14 bases, with 6 bases sitting between them. In germline, CDR1 is SGHAT, CDR2 FQNNGV. CDR3 size: 8 residues. The CDR3 DNA sequence: TGTGCCAGCAGCCCACTGACCTTC. This translates into CASSPLTF.

This chain links TRBV11-3 with TRBJ2-1; 13 nucleotides line up with TRBD2. The junction had 6 bases not matched to a gene; V was cut back by 7 bases and J by 9 bases. Germline CDR1 SGHNT, CDR2 YENEEA. This CDR3 comprises 14 residues. Here the CDR3 DNA reads TGTGCCAGCACCACTAGCGGGAGGGTCACTGAGCAGTTCTTC. Translating gives CASTTSGRVTEQFF. Complete variable domain (other parts from reference TRBV11-3 and TRBJ2-1): EAGVVQSPRYKIIEKKQPVAFWCNPISGHNTLYWYLQNLGQGPELLIRYENEEAVDDSQLPKDRFSAERLKGVDSTLKIQPAELGDSAVYLCASTTSGRVTEQFFGPGTRLTVL.

This chain joins TRBV30 and TRBJ1-2; 8 nucleotides line up with TRBD1. CDR3 length: 15 amino acids. Unmatched junction bases numbered 9, after V lost 3 bases and J lost 3 bases. The germline V gene encodes CDR1 GTSNPN and CDR2 SVGIG (reference sequence). The CDR3 here is CAWSPRDRFYYGYTF. CDR3 nucleotides: TGTGCCTGGAGCCCCCGGGACAGGTTCTACTATGGCTACACCTTC.

The CDR3 is CASSPAGGRTDTQYF. CDR3 coding DNA: TGTGCCAGCAGCCCAGCGGGAGGAAGGACAGATACGCAGTATTTT. The chain joins TRBV11-2 to TRBJ2-3, with TRBD2 matching 9 bases. Losses at the gene ends were 5 bases for V and 3 bases for J; bases not matched to a gene: 6. Germline V lookup: CDR1 SGHAT, CDR2 FQNNGV. This CDR3 is 15 amino acids long. Filled out from reference TRBV11-2 and TRBJ2-3, the complete variable domain reads EAGVAQSPRYKIIEKRQSVAFWCNPISGHATLYWYQQILGQGPKLLIQFQNNGVVDDSQLPKDRFSAERLKGVDSTLKIQPAKLEDSAVYLCASSPAGGRTDTQYFGPGTRLTVL.

This clone was seen a few times. The chain carries TRBV29-1 and TRBJ1-5, with D perhaps matching TRBD1 (6 bases). CDR1 and CDR2 (germline): SQVTM, ANQGSEA. This CDR3 has 13 amino acids. Trimming shortened V by 4 bases and J by 4 bases, and 11 bases separated the two germline ends. The CDR3 nucleotides are TGCAGCGTTGGGGCAGGGGATAATCAGCCCCAGCATTTT. This gives the protein CSVGAGDNQPQHF.